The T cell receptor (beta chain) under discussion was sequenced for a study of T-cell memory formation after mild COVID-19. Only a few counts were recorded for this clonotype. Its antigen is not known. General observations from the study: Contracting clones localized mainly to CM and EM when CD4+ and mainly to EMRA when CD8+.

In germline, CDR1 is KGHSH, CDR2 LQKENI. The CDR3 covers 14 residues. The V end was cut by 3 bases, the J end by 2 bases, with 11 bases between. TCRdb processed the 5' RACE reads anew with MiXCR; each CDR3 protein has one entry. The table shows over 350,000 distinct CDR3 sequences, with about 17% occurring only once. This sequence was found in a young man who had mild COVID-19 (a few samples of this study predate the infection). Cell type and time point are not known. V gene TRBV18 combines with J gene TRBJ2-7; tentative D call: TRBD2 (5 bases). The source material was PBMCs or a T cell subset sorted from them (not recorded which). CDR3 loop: CASSPTGNTYEQYV. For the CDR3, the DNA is TGTGCCAGCTCACCGACGGGGAATACCTACGAGCAGTACGTC.